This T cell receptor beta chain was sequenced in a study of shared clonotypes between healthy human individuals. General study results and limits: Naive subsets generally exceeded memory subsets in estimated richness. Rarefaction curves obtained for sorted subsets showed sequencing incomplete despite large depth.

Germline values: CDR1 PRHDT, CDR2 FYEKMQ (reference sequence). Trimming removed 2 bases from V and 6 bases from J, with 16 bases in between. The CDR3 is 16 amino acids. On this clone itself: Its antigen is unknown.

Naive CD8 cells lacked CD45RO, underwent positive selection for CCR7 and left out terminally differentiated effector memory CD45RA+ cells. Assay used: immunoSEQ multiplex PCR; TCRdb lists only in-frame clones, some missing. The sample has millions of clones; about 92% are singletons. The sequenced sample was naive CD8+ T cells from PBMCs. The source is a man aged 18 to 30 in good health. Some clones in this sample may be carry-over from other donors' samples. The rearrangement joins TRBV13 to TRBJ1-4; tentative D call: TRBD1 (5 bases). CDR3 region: CASSLSREGMHEKLFF. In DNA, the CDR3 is TGTGCCAGCAGCTTAAGCAGGGAGGGAATGCATGAAAAACTGTTTTTT.